The 22 T cell receptor beta chains given below trace back to one sample, sequenced in a study of shared clonotypes between healthy human individuals. Assay: immunoSEQ multiplex PCR; the TCRdb copy retains only in-frame clones and omits some. The data hold nearly 1,000,000 clones, with approximately 76% observed a single time. The sequencing sample was made of memory CD4+ T cells sorted from blood. As to subset: CD45RA-negative fraction. Receptors were obtained from a man between 18 and 29 years old in good health.

J is TRBJ2-2 and V is TRBV9; D uncertain. Germline V gene data show CDR1 as SGDLS and CDR2 as YYNGEE. This CDR3 has 15 residues. The V gene lost 0 bases and the J gene lost 7 bases, with 13 bases spanning the gap. DNA for the CDR3: TGTGCCAGCAGCGTAGATCGGGTAGAGGTCGGGGAGCTGTTTTTT. The encoded protein is CASSVDRVEVGELFF.

The rearrangement uses TRBV5-1 and TRBJ1-2; D may be TRBD1 (5 bases). Per germline, CDR1 SGHRS and CDR2 YFSETQ. V dropped 2 bases and J dropped 6 bases, with 14 bases sitting between them. This CDR3 is built from 14 residues. The CDR3 coding sequence is TGCGCCAGCAGCTTTCTTACCAGGGCGGATGGCTACACCTTC. Protein sequence: CASSFLTRADGYTF.

The V and J genes are TRBV29-1 and TRBJ1-1; TRBD1 matches at 7 bases. J was trimmed by 4 bases and V by 7 bases; bases with no gene match: 12. This CDR3 region has 14 residues. Germline CDR1 reads SQVTM; CDR2 reads ANQGSEA. The CDR3 sequence: CSAGVGRGSTEAFF. CDR3 nucleotides: TGCAGCGCCGGGGTGGGCAGGGGGAGCACTGAAGCTTTCTTT.

This clone came up once. The chain is built from TRBV7-2 and TRBJ1-6; D is unresolved. The CDR3 length is 14 residues. Trimming took 7 bases from V and 7 from J, leaving 14 bases between them. The germline V gene has CDR1 SGHTA and CDR2 FQGNSA. This CDR3 reads CASNLGRINSPLHF. The CDR3 DNA sequence: TGTGCCAGCAACCTCGGACGGATAAATTCACCCCTCCACTTT.

The chain employs TRBV28 and TRBJ1-4, with D perhaps matching TRBD1 (6 bases). Germline-derived CDR1 and CDR2 are MDHEN and SYDVKM. The V gene lost 7 bases and the J gene lost 8 bases, with 17 bases spanning the gap. This CDR3 is 14 amino acids long. Here the CDR3 reads CASKGDFVGEKLFF. The CDR3, as DNA: TGTGCCAGCAAGGGGGATTTCGTTGGGGAAAAACTGTTTTTT. The variable domain in full, with the rest retrieved from reference TRBV28 and TRBJ1-4, is DVKVTQSSRYLVKRTGEKVFLECVQDMDHENMFWYRQDPGLGLRLIYFSYDVKMKEKGDIPEGYSVSREKKERFSLILESASTNQTSMYLCASKGDFVGEKLFFGSGTQLSVL.

The chain couples TRBV12-5 to TRBJ2-5, with D unresolved. V lost 5 bases, J lost 10 bases, and 11 bases lay in between. The V gene's germline CDR1 is LGHNT and CDR2 FRNRAP. CDR3 length: 11 residues. In DNA, the CDR3 is TGTGCTAGTGGTCGAGCTACGATCCAGTACTTC. Translation gives CASGRATIQYF.

This clone occurred once. The chain uses TRBV18 and TRBJ2-1, with 10 bases lining up with TRBD1. Germline V gene sequence: CDR1 KGHSH, CDR2 LQKENI. This CDR3 is built from 15 residues. V shed 6 bases and J 9 bases; nucleotides not matched to a gene: 11. The CDR3 here is CASSPQGQGGIEQFF. The CDR3 nucleotides read TGTGCCAGCTCCCCTCAAGGACAGGGGGGAATTGAGCAGTTCTTC.

This chain joins TRBV5-1 and TRBJ2-2; maybe TRBD2 (6 bases). In germline, CDR1 is SGHRS, CDR2 YFSETQ. The CDR3 totals 17 residues. The V and J ends lost 1 base and 0 bases respectively, with 13 bases between them. CDR3 residues: CASSLFYGGTNTGELFF. The CDR3 DNA follows: TGCGCCAGCAGCTTGTTTTACGGGGGAACGAACACCGGGGAGCTGTTTTTT.

The chain uses TRBV2 and TRBJ1-1, with D possibly TRBD1 on 5 matching bases. V was trimmed by 6 bases and J by 1 base, leaving 12 bases between them. Germline CDR1 and CDR2: SNHLY and FYNNEI. The CDR3 loop spans 14 amino acids. In DNA, the CDR3 is TGTGCCAGCAGGACGGGACGGAAGAACACTGAAGCTTTCTTT. Its translation is CASRTGRKNTEAFF.

The rearrangement links TRBV2 to TRBJ2-2; no clear D gene. CDR3 length: 16 residues. Between the trimmed V and J ends, which lost 4 bases and 6 bases, there was a span of 18 bases. CDR1 and CDR2 (germline): SNHLY, FYNNEI. The CDR3 loop reads CASSGAPGRVSGELFF. In nucleotides, the CDR3 is TGTGCCAGCAGTGGAGCCCCCGGACGGGTTTCCGGGGAGCTGTTTTTT. Drawing the rest from reference TRBV2 and TRBJ2-2, the complete variable domain is EPEVTQTPSHQVTQMGQEVILRCVPISNHLYFYWYRQILGQKVEFLVSFYNNEISEKSEIFDDQFSVERPDGSNFTLKIRSTKLEDSAMYFCASSGAPGRVSGELFFGEGSRLTVL.

This clone was seen a single time. Other DNA sequences within the sample encode an identical CDR3. The chain uses TRBV9 and TRBJ2-1; TRBD1 matches 9 bases. Germline V gives CDR1 SGDLS, CDR2 YYNGEE. With V trimmed by 0 bases and J by 1 base, 2 bases remained unmatched. The length of the CDR3 is 16 residues. The CDR3 sequence is CASSVGGQGSYNEQFF. CDR3 in DNA: TGTGCCAGCAGCGTAGGAGGACAGGGGTCCTACAATGAGCAGTTCTTC. Combining the CDR3 with reference TRBV9 and TRBJ2-1 gives the whole variable domain DSGVTQTPKHLITATGQRVTLRCSPRSGDLSVYWYQQSLDQGLQFLIQYYNGEERAKGNILERFSAQQFPDLHSELNLSSLELGDSALYFCASSVGGQGSYNEQFFGPGTRLTVL.

V and J are TRBV21-1 and TRBJ1-3. TRBV21-1 is tagged as a pseudogene. This CDR3 contains 16 residues. The CDR3 region is CASQTPGRSSGNTIYF. The CDR3 bases are TGTGCCAGCCAAACGCCGGGACGGTCCTCTGGAAACACCATATATTTT.

The gene calls are TRBV6-6 and TRBJ2-6; D remains ambiguous. V was pared by 10 bases and J by 2 bases, with 9 bases between. Per the germline V gene, CDR1 is MNHNY and CDR2 is SVGAGI (reference sequence). The length of the CDR3 is 13 residues. As DNA, the CDR3 is TGTGCCAACGGCTGGCCTGGGGCCAACGTCCTGACTTTC. Its protein product is CANGWPGANVLTF.

The chain recombines TRBV6-6 with TRBJ2-3; 12 bases line up with TRBD2. CDR3 length: 16 amino acids. Germline V gives CDR1 MNHNY, CDR2 SVGAGI (reference sequence). The ends lost 6 bases at V and 2 bases at J; junction bases unmatched: 6. The CDR3 sequence is CASSQLAGGPTDTQYF. The CDR3 coding sequence is TGTGCCAGCAGCCAGCTAGCGGGAGGGCCCACAGATACGCAGTATTTT.

The chain employs TRBV28 and TRBJ2-7; 10 bases line up with TRBD1. This CDR3 contains 15 residues. Germline CDR1 and CDR2: MDHEN and SYDVKM. J lost 2 bases, V lost 5 bases, and 6 bases had no gene match. The DNA for the CDR3 is TGTGCCAGCAGTGGGGACAGGGGAAGACCCTACGAGCAGTACTTC. It codes for CASSGDRGRPYEQYF.

This rearrangement joins TRBV6-6 to TRBJ1-2; unclear D gene. Trimming stripped 0 bases from V and 4 bases from J, with 9 bases between. The CDR3 totals 14 residues. Per the germline V gene, CDR1 is MNHNY and CDR2 is SVGAGI (reference sequence). The CDR3 coding sequence is TGTGCCAGCAGTTACTCTGCAGACCTCTATGGCTACACCTTC. Amino acid sequence: CASSYSADLYGYTF.

The chain combines TRBV27 with TRBJ2-4, with a tentative D call TRBD2 (7 bases). V lost 4 bases and J 2 bases, leaving 27 bases between the germline ends. CDR1 is MNHEY, CDR2 SMNVEV, per germline (reference sequence). The length of the CDR3 is 20 residues. The CDR3 sequence is CASSSERGRRQDSTKNIQYF. The DNA of the CDR3 is TGTGCCAGCAGTTCGGAGCGGGGACGCCGACAGGACAGTACCAAAAACATTCAGTACTTC.

The chain uses TRBV5-4 and TRBJ1-2; D might be TRBD1 (5 bases). Trimming shortened V by 4 bases and J by 7 bases, and 17 bases separated the two germline ends. The CDR3 length is 14 residues. Per germline, CDR1 SGHNT and CDR2 YYREEE (reference sequence). CDR3 protein: CASSLGRERPGYTF. CDR3 coding DNA: TGTGCCAGCAGCCTGGGCAGGGAGCGCCCTGGCTACACCTTC.

This chain uses TRBV2 with TRBJ1-2; TRBD1 aligns across 10 bases. This CDR3 comprises 14 residues. Germline-derived CDR1 and CDR2 are SNHLY and FYNNEI. V shed 6 bases, J shed 3 bases, and the junction held 4 bases outside the gene matches. CDR3 protein: CASRTGTGDYGYTF. In nucleotides, the CDR3 is TGTGCCAGCAGAACCGGGACAGGGGACTATGGCTACACCTTC.

This chain links TRBV29-1 with TRBJ2-2, with unresolved D. Trimming pared 5 bases from V and 1 base from J, leaving 5 bases between. Germline CDR1 and CDR2: SQVTM and ANQGSEA. The CDR3 contains 12 residues. The CDR3 nucleotides are TGCAGCGTTTACAGGAACACCGGGGAGCTGTTTTTT. Translated, it gives CSVYRNTGELFF.

CDR3: CASSSGLAGGPDEQYF. DNA for the CDR3: TGTGCCAGCAGCTCCGGACTAGCGGGGGGGCCCGACGAGCAGTACTTC. This chain connects TRBV5-4 to TRBJ2-7; 15 bases map to TRBD2. Germline V gene lookup returns CDR1 SGHNT and CDR2 YYREEE (reference sequence). CDR3 length equals 16 residues. V shed 3 bases, J shed 5 bases, and the junction held 6 bases outside the gene matches.

The chain joins TRBV10-3 to TRBJ1-2; D may be TRBD1 (6 bases). V lost 10 bases, J lost 4 bases, and 16 bases lay in between. Germline V gene data show CDR1 as ENHRY and CDR2 as SYGVKD. The length of the CDR3 is 13 residues. Here the CDR3 reads CATGTTKPYGYTF. As DNA, the CDR3 is TGTGCCACTGGGACAACGAAACCCTATGGCTACACCTTC.